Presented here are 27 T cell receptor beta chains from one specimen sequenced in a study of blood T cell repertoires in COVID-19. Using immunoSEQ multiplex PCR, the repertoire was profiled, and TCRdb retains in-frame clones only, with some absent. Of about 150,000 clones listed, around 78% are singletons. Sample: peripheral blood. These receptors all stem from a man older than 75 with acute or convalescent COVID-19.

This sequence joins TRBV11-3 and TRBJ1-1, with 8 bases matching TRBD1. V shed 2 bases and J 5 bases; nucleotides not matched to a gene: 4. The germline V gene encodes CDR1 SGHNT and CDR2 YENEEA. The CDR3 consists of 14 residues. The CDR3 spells CASSLRTGKTEAFF. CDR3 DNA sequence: TGTGCCAGCAGCTTAAGGACAGGGAAGACTGAAGCTTTCTTT.

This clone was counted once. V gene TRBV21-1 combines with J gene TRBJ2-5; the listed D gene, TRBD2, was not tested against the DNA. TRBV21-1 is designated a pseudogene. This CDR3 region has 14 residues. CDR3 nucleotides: TGTGCCAGCAGCATTACCAGGGCGGGGGAGACCCAGTACTTC. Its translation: CASSITRAGETQYF.

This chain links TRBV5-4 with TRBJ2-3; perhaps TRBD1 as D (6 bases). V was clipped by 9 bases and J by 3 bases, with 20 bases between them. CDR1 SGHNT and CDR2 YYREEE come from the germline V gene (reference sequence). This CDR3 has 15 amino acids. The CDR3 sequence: CAISGRGGRTDTQYF. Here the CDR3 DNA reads TGTGCCATCTCTGGGCGTGGGGGCAGGACAGATACGCAGTATTTT.

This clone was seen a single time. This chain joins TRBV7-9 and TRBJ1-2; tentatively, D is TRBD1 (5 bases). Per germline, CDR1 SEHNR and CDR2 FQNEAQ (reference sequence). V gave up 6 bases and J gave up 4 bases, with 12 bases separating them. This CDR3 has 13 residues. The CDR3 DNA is TGTGCCAGCAGTGGGGGGACGGGCTATGGCTACACCTTC. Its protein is CASSGGTGYGYTF.

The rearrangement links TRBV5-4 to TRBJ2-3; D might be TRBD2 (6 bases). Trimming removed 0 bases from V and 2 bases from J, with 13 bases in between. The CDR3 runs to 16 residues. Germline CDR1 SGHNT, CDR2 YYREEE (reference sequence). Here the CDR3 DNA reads TGTGCCAGCAGCTTGGCCGTGGCGGGACCCACAGATACGCAGTATTTT. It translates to CASSLAVAGPTDTQYF.

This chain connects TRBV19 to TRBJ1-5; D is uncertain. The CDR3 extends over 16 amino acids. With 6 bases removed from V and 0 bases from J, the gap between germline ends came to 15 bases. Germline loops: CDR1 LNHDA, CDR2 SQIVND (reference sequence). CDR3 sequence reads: CASSRTTLLSNQPQHF. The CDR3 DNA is TGTGCCAGTAGCAGAACGACACTCCTTAGCAATCAGCCCCAGCATTTT.

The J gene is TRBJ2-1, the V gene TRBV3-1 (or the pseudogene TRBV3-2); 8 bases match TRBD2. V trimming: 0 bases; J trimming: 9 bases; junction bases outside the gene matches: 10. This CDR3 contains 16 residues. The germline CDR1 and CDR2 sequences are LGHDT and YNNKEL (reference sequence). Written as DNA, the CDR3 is TGTGCCAGCAGCCAAGACTTAGCGGGGACGGGTGGTGAGCAGTTCTTC. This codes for CASSQDLAGTGGEQFF.

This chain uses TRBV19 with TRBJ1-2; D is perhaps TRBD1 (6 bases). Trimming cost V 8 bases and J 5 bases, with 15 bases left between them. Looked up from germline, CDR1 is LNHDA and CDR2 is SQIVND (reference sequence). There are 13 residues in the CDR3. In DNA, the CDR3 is TGTGCCAGTTTCAACAGGGATGAATATGGCTACACCTTC. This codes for CASFNRDEYGYTF. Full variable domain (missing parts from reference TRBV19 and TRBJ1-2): DGGITQSPKYLFRKEGQNVTLSCEQNLNHDAMYWYRQDPGQGLRLIYYSQIVNDFQKGDIAEGYSVSREKKESFPLTVTSAQKNPTAFYLCASFNRDEYGYTFGSGTRLTVV.

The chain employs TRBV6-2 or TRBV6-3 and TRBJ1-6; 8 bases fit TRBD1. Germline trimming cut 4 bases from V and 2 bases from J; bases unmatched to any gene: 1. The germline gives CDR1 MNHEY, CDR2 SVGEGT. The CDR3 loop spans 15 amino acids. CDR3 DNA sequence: TGTGCCAGCAGTTCGGGACAGGCCTATAATTCACCCCTCCACTTT. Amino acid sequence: CASSSGQAYNSPLHF.

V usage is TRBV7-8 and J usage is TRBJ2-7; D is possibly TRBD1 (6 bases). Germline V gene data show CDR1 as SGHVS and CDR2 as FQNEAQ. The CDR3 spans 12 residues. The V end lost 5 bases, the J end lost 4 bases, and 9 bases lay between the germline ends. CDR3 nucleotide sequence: TGTGCCAGCAGCCCCACAGGGTACGAGCAGTACTTC. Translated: CASSPTGYEQYF.

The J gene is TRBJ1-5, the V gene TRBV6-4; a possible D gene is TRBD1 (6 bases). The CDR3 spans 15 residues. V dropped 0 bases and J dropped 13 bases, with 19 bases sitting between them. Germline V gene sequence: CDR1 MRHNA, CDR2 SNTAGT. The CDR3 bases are TGTGCCAGCAGTGACTCTGAAAGTATGACAGGCCTTCAGCATTTT. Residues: CASSDSESMTGLQHF.

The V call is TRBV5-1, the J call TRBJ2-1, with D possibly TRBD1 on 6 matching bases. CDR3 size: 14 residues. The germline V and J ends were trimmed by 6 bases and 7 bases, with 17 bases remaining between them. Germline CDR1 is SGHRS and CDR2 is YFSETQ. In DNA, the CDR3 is TGCGCCAGCAATGGGGGCGGGTTAGGGAATGAGCAGTTCTTC. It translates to CASNGGGLGNEQFF. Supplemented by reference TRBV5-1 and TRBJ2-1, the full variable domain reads KAGVTQTPRYLIKTRGQQVTLSCSPISGHRSVSWYQQTPGQGLQFLFEYFSETQRNKGNFPGRFSGRQFSNSRSEMNVSTLELGDSALYLCASNGGGLGNEQFFGPGTRLTVL.

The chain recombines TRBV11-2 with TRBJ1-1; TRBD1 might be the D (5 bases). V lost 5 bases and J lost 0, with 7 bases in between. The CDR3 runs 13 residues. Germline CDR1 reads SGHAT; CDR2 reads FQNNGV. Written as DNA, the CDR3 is TGTGCCAGCAGCAGCAGGGTGAACACTGAAGCTTTCTTT. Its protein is CASSSRVNTEAFF.

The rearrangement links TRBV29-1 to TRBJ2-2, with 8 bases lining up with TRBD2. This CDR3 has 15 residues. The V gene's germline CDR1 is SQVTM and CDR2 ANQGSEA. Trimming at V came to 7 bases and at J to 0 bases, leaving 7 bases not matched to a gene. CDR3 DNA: TGCAGCGGCAAAGCTAGCGGGTCGAACACCGGGGAGCTGTTTTTT. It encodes CSGKASGSNTGELFF.

The CDR3 spells CASSQTVLGSGYTF. CDR3 sequence (DNA): TGTGCCAGCAGCCAAACCGTACTAGGGAGTGGCTACACCTTC. The rearrangement uses TRBV14 and TRBJ1-2; D not resolved. The CDR3 length is 14 residues. V was cut by 2 bases and J by 7 bases, with 14 bases left in between. The V gene's germline CDR1 is SGHDN and CDR2 FVKESK.

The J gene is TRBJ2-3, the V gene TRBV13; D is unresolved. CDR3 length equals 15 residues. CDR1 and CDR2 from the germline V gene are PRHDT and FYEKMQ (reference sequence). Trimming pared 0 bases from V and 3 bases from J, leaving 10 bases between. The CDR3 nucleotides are TGTGCCAGCAGCTTAGGGCTTATCGGGACAGATACGCAGTATTTT. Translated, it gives CASSLGLIGTDTQYF.

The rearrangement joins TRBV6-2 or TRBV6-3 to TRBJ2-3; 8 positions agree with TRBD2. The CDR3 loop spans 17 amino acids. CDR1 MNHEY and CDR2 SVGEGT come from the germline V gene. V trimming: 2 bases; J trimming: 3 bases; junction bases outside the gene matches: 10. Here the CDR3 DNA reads TGTGCCAGCAGTTACGTCACCGGGGGGGCCGAGACAGATACGCAGTATTTT. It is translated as CASSYVTGGAETDTQYF.

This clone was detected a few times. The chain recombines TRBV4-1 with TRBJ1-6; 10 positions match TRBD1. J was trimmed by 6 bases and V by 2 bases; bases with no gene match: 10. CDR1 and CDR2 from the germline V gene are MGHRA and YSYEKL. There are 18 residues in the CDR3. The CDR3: CASSQLQTGGYGNSPLHF. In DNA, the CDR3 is TGCGCCAGCAGCCAACTACAGACAGGGGGCTACGGTAATTCACCCCTCCACTTT.

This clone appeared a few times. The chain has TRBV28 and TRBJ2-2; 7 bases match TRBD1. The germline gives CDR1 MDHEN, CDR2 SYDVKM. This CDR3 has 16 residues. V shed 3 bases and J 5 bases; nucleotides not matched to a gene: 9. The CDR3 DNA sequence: TGTGCCAGCAGTTTCAACAGGGGAAGGGGAACCGGGGAGCTGTTTTTT. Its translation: CASSFNRGRGTGELFF.

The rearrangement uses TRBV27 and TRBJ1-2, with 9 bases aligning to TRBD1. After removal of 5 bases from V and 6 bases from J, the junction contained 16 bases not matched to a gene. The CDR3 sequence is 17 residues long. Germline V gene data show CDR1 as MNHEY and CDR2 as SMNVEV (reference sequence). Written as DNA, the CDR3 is TGTGCCAGCAGTGACCCCGGTCCCGGGACAGGGTTTAATGGCTACACCTTC. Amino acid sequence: CASSDPGPGTGFNGYTF.

CDR3 residues: CASSQQQGETGELFF. CDR3 bases: TGTGCCAGCAGCCAACAACAGGGGGAGACCGGGGAGCTGTTTTTT. V gene TRBV5-4 combines with J gene TRBJ2-2; 8 bases agree with TRBD1. The CDR3 runs 15 residues. The junction had 7 bases not matched to a gene; V was cut back by 4 bases and J by 5 bases. The germline V gene encodes CDR1 SGHNT and CDR2 YYREEE (reference sequence).

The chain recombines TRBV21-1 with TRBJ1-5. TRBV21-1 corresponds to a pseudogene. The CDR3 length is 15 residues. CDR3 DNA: TGTGCCAGCAGCGCCGCCTCGGGGGTTGGGCAGCCCCAGCATTTT. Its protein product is CASSAASGVGQPQHF.

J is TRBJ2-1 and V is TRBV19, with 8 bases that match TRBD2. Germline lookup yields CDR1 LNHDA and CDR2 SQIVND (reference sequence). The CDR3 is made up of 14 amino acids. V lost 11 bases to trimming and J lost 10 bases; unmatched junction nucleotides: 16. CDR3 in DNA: TGTGCCTGCTGTCGGGGGGGGGCCGTGGGGGAGCAGTTCTTC. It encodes CACCRGGAVGEQFF.

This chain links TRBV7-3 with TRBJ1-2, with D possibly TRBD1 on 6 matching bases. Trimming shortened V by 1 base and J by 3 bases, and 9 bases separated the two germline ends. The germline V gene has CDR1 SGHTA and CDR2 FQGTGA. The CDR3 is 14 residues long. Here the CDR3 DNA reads TGTGCCAGCAGCTTAATGGCAGGGGACTATGGCTACACCTTC. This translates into CASSLMAGDYGYTF.

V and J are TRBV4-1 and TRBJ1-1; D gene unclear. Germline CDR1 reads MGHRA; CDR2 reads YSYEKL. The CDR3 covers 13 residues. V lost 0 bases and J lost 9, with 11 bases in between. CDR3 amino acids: CASSQDASLKAFF. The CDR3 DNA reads TGCGCCAGCAGCCAAGATGCGTCCCTTAAAGCTTTCTTT.

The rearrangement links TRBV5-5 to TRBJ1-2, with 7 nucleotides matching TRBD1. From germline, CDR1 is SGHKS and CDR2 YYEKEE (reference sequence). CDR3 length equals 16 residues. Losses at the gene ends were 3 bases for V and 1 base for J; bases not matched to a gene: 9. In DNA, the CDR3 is TGTGCCAGCAGCTCGGCCGGAGGACAGGTTAACTATGGCTACACCTTC. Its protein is CASSSAGGQVNYGYTF.

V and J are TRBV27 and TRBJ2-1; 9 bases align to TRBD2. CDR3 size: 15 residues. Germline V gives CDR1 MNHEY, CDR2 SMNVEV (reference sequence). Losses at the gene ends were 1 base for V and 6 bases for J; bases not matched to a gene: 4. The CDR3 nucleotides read TGTGCCAGCAGTTTATTGGTTAGCGGGGGCAATGAGCAGTTCTTC. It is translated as CASSLLVSGGNEQFF.